One sample yielded the 23 T cell receptor beta chains listed below, sequenced in a study of read filtering for tumor transcriptome and immune sequencing. This library used 300 to 500 ng RNA and molecular barcoded adaptors spanning alpha/delta and beta/gamma chains. Each CDR3 protein is one row after TCRdb ran MiXCR on the reads. This repertoire shows about 86,000 distinct CDR3 sequences, 9% to 15% found once; its top ten account for approximately 15%. Source material: a population of CD138-negative cells sorted from bone marrow. These receptors were obtained from a donor aged 40 or older with multiple myeloma.

In its sample, this clonotype was seen many times. The chain uses TRBV10-2 and TRBJ1-2; D is possibly TRBD1 (6 bases). The CDR3 loop spans 16 amino acids. Between the trimmed V and J ends, which lost 0 bases and 8 bases, there was a span of 19 bases. Germline V CDR1 and CDR2: WSHSY, SAAADI. In DNA, the CDR3 is TGCGCCAGCAGTGAGTCGAAGTGGGGGAGCGGACAGGGCTACACCTTC. Residues: CASSESKWGSGQGYTF.

The chain has TRBV20-1 and TRBJ2-7, with D possibly being TRBD2 (6 bases). The V gene lost 3 bases and the J gene lost 4 bases, with 10 bases spanning the gap. Germline V CDR1 and CDR2: DFQATT, SNEGSKA (reference sequence). This CDR3 has 12 residues. As DNA, the CDR3 is TGCAGTGCTAGTCGGGGGATATACGAGCAGTACTTC. Translation gives CSASRGIYEQYF.

As for this clonotype: With a much larger clone just one base away, this may be a read error. V and J are TRBV19 and TRBJ1-5; D is uncertain. Germline V CDR1 and CDR2: LNHDA, SQIVND (reference sequence). V was trimmed by 9 bases and J by 8 bases, leaving 17 bases between them. The CDR3 consists of 13 residues. CDR3 region: CASSAQSLEPQHF. In DNA form, the CDR3 reads TGTGCCAGCAGTGCACAGTCCTTAGAGCCCCAGCATTTT.

This chain uses TRBV5-6 with TRBJ2-2; possibly TRBD1 for D (5 bases). The germline CDR1 and CDR2 sequences are SGHDT and YYEEEE. V was shortened by 1 base and J by 1 base, with 14 bases between the two germline ends. CDR3 length: 17 amino acids. The CDR3 bases are TGTGCCAGCAGCTTGAGGGGCCCCAGAATGAACACCGGGGAGCTGTTTTTT. Amino acid sequence: CASSLRGPRMNTGELFF.

This clonotype showed up just once. A much more abundant neighbour one base away suggests this may be a read error. The chain carries TRBV30 and TRBJ2-5; D may be TRBD1 (6 bases). The CDR3 runs 13 residues. Germline CDR1 GTSNPN, CDR2 SVGIG (reference sequence). CDR3 loop: CAWSPPGEETRYF. CDR3 coding DNA: TGTGCCTGGAGCCCCCCAGGGGAAGAGACCCGGTACTTC.

This clonotype was detected many times. The J gene is TRBJ2-1, the V gene TRBV10-3; TRBD2 aligns across 7 bases. This CDR3 has 13 amino acids. Germline trimming cut 8 bases from V and 5 bases from J; bases unmatched to any gene: 6. Germline CDR1 ENHRY, CDR2 SYGVKD. DNA of the CDR3: TGTGCCATCGGGGACGCGGGAGACAATGAGCAGTTCTTC. Translated: CAIGDAGDNEQFF.

This clonotype came up many times. The rearrangement uses TRBV19 and TRBJ2-6; the match to TRBD2 covers 7 bases. Per the germline V gene, CDR1 is LNHDA and CDR2 is SQIVND (reference sequence). This CDR3 spans 16 amino acids. V was clipped by 6 bases and J by 2 bases; unmatched bases: 7. The CDR3 is CASRPWGGAGANVLTF. CDR3 DNA sequence: TGTGCCAGTAGGCCCTGGGGGGGGGCTGGGGCCAACGTCCTGACTTTC.

In its sample, this clonotype was seen many times. The rearrangement joins TRBV5-1 to TRBJ2-3; D might be TRBD1 or TRBD2, each matching 6 bases. Germline CDR1 and CDR2: SGHRS and YFSETQ. Trimming stripped 4 bases from V and 0 bases from J, with 12 bases between. This CDR3 is 15 amino acids long. The CDR3 loop reads CASSRRGQSTDTQYF. CDR3 coding DNA: TGCGCCAGCAGCAGGAGGGGACAAAGCACAGATACGCAGTATTTT.

The rearrangement joins TRBV5-1 to TRBJ1-1; 8 bases are shared with TRBD1. CDR1 SGHRS and CDR2 YFSETQ come from the germline V gene. This CDR3 spans 15 amino acids. The trim removed 2 bases at V and 0 bases at J, leaving 3 bases unmatched. The CDR3 loop is CASSLQGEMNTEAFF. The CDR3 region has the DNA TGCGCCAGCAGCTTACAGGGGGAGATGAACACTGAAGCTTTCTTT.

Regarding this clonotype: This sequence may be a read error, since a much larger clone differs from it by one base. The J gene is TRBJ2-7, the V gene TRBV5-1, with TRBD2 matching over 8 bases. Germline assignment: CDR1 SGHRS and CDR2 YFSETQ. CDR3 size: 16 residues. The CDR3 DNA reads TGCGCCAGCAGGGGTACTAGCGGACCCAGCTCCCACGAGCAGTACTTC. Translation gives CASRGTSGPSSHEQYF.

Many counts were recorded for this clonotype. The chain uses TRBV7-2 and TRBJ2-1; D possibly corresponds to TRBD1 (6 bases). The CDR3 length is 14 residues. The germline V gene encodes CDR1 SGHTA and CDR2 FQGNSA. The V end lost 2 bases, the J end lost 6 bases, and 11 bases lay between the germline ends. The DNA of the CDR3 is TGTGCCAGCAGCTTATCACAGGGTAGCAATGAGCAGTTCTTC. It encodes CASSLSQGSNEQFF.

This clonotype was detected many times. A much larger clonotype is one base distant, so this may be a read error. The chain combines TRBV29-1 with TRBJ2-1; no reliable D call. Germline lookup yields CDR1 SQVTM and CDR2 ANQGSEA. This CDR3 spans 12 amino acids. The DNA of the CDR3 is TGCAGCGGGTTAAAGAGAAACAATGGGCAGTTCTTC. Encoded protein: CSGLKRNNGQFF.

Points on this clonotype: At one end, the junction sequence differs from germline, possibly due to a read error. The genes are TRBV5-1 and TRBJ2-7, with D perhaps TRBD1 or TRBD2 (5 bases each). Germline loops: CDR1 SGHRS, CDR2 YFSETQ. The CDR3 covers 13 residues. The CDR3 sequence is CGSSWDGYYEQYF. The CDR3 nucleotides are TGCGGCAGCAGCTGGGACGGATACTACGAGCAGTACTTC.

This clonotype showed up many times. V gene TRBV6-2 or TRBV6-3 combines with J gene TRBJ2-4; the D gene is possibly TRBD2 (6 bases). From germline, CDR1 is MNHEY and CDR2 SVGEGT. V was clipped by 5 bases and J by 5 bases, with 13 bases between them. This CDR3 is 14 amino acids long. Written as DNA, the CDR3 is TGTGCCAGCAGTACCCGGGAGACCGAAAACATTCAGTACTTC. Its translation is CASSTRETENIQYF.

Concerning this clonotype: This may come from a read error, since a much larger clone is one base off. The chain combines TRBV9 with TRBJ2-2, with TRBD2 matching over 10 bases. The CDR3 totals 16 residues. Germline values: CDR1 SGDLS, CDR2 YYNGEE. The CDR3 region has the DNA TGTGCCAGCAGCGTAGGTCTAGCGGGAGACACCGGGGGGCTGTTTTTT. Translated, it gives CASSVGLAGDTGGLFF.

This clonotype has a count of ten or more. V and J are TRBV5-1 and TRBJ2-7; no firm D call. Trimming cost V 0 bases and J 1 base, with 8 bases left between them. Germline-derived CDR1 and CDR2 are SGHRS and YFSETQ. CDR3 length: 14 residues. In DNA, the CDR3 is TGCGCCAGCAGCTTGGACGGCAGTTCCTACGAGCAGTACTTC. It specifies CASSLDGSSYEQYF.

To note about this clonotype: Germline is not matched at one junction end, which may reflect a read error. The V call is TRBV2, the J call TRBJ2-7, with TRBD2 matching 14 bases. Germline V gene data show CDR1 as SNHLY and CDR2 as FYNNEI. The CDR3 extends over 14 amino acids. CDR3 protein: CASKGTSGSHEQHF. The CDR3 DNA reads as TGTGCCAGCAAGGGGACTAGCGGGAGCCACGAGCAGCACTTC.

This clonotype was observed many times. The chain has TRBV6-1 and TRBJ2-7; 10 bases are shared with TRBD1. Germline trimming cut 6 bases from V and 5 bases from J; bases unmatched to any gene: 4. Germline CDR1 reads MNHNS; CDR2 reads SASEGT. There are 13 residues in the CDR3. The CDR3 is CASRRTGGNEQYF. CDR3 sequence (DNA): TGTGCCAGCAGACGGACAGGGGGAAACGAGCAGTACTTC.

In this sample, this clonotype turned up many times. V gene TRBV2 combines with J gene TRBJ2-4, with D unresolved. The CDR3 runs 14 residues. Per germline, CDR1 SNHLY and CDR2 FYNNEI. V was trimmed by 7 bases and J by 0 bases, leaving 10 bases between them. The CDR3 is CASIDGIAKNIQYF. As DNA, the CDR3 is TGTGCCAGCATCGATGGGATAGCCAAAAACATTCAGTACTTC.

This clonotype was recorded many times. The chain couples TRBV6-5 to TRBJ2-5; 9 bases line up with TRBD1. The CDR3 length is 12 residues. From germline, CDR1 is MNHEY and CDR2 SVGAGI. The junction had 0 bases not matched to a gene; V was cut back by 6 bases and J by 4 bases. Here the CDR3 reads CASRDRGETQYF. CDR3 in DNA: TGTGCCAGCAGGGACAGGGGAGAGACCCAGTACTTC.

This clonotype came up many times. The chain employs TRBV9 and TRBJ2-2, with TRBD2 matching 16 bases. CDR3 length equals 18 residues. V was clipped by 4 bases and J by 6 bases; unmatched bases: 9. Germline-derived CDR1 and CDR2 are SGDLS and YYNGEE. CDR3 region: CASSQFSGLAGGPGELFF. CDR3 in DNA: TGTGCCAGCAGCCAGTTCTCGGGACTAGCGGGAGGGCCCGGGGAGCTGTTTTTT.

The genes are TRBV5-4 and TRBJ2-3; TRBD1 is a possible D gene (6 bases). Germline V gene sequence: CDR1 SGHNT, CDR2 YYREEE (reference sequence). The CDR3 is 11 residues long. Trimming took off 5 bases at V and 5 bases at J, with 6 bases between the two ends. CDR3 nucleotides: TGTGCCAGCAGAGGGGGAGATACGCAGTATTTT. Translated, it gives CASRGGDTQYF. Full variable domain (rest looked up from reference TRBV5-4 and TRBJ2-3): ETGVTQSPTHLIKTRGQQVTLRCSSQSGHNTVSWYQQALGQGPQFIFQYYREEENGRGNFPPRFSGLQFPNYSSELNVNALELDDSALYLCASRGGDTQYFGPGTRLTVL.

In regard to this clonotype: One end of the junction fails to match germline, which may point to a read error. The V call is TRBV5-1, the J call TRBJ1-1, with no clear D. Germline CDR1 reads SGHRS; CDR2 reads YFSETQ. The CDR3 consists of 13 residues. CDR3 sequence reads: CASSAGFNTEASF. CDR3 nucleotides: TGCGCCAGCAGCGCCGGGTTCAACACCGAAGCTTCCTTT.